The sample holds one count of the clone carrying this T cell receptor (beta chain). Its antigen is not known. These data belong to a study of CD8+ T cells in alopecia areata. Across the whole study: Twice daily, treated patients received 5 to 10 mg of oral tofacitinib. Study observations and caveats: It was lesional scalp, especially alopecia totalis/universalis, that showed higher clonality than normal scalp. Sharing of TCR sequences between patients (possibly for HLA-related reasons) was less clear than in mice.

The CDR3 is 15 residues long. CDR1 and CDR2 from the germline V gene are SGHRS and YFSETQ. The trim removed 4 bases at V and 3 bases at J, leaving 6 bases unmatched. Described treatment: oral pan-JAK inhibitor, 5-10 mg twice daily. Extraction of RNA preceded its reverse transcription into cDNA, which served as the sequencing template. Repertoires were generated with immunoSEQ multiplex PCR, while TCRdb's copy carries only in-frame clones and drops some. The table has 250,000 to 300,000 clones, 55% to 75% seen once. The specimen comprised CD4+ T cells sorted from blood, sampled at week 24, from a patient treated with tofacitinib. The gene calls are TRBV5-1 and TRBJ1-4; 7 nucleotides line up with TRBD1. The receptor comes from a human donor with alopecia areata. This CDR3 reads CASSSSGQSNEKLFF. CDR3 nucleotide sequence: TGCGCCAGCAGCAGCTCGGGACAGTCTAATGAAAAACTGTTTTTT.